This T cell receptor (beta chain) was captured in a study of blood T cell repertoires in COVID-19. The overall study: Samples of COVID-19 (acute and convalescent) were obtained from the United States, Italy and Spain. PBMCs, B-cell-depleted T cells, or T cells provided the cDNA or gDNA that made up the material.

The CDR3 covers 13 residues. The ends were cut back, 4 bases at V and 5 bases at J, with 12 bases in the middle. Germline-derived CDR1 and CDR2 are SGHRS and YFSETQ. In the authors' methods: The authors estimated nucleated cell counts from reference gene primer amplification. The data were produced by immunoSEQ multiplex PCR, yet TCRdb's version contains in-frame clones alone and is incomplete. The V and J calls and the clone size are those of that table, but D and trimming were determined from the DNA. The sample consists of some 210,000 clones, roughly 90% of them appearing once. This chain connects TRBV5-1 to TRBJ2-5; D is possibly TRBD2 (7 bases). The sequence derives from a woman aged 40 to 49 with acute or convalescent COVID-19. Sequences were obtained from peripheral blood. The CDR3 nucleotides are TGCGCCAGCAGCGCGGGGGCTGGGGAGACCCAGTACTTC. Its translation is CASSAGAGETQYF. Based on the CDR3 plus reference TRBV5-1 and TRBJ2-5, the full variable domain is KAGVTQTPRYLIKTRGQQVTLSCSPISGHRSVSWYQQTPGQGLQFLFEYFSETQRNKGNFPGRFSGRQFSNSRSEMNVSTLELGDSALYLCASSAGAGETQYFGPGTRLLVL.